This entry is about one T cell receptor beta chain. Primers: 60 Vbeta forward and 13 Jbeta reverse. Sequenced by immunoSEQ multiplex PCR; TCRdb stores in-frame clones only, minus some. The data contain about 130,000 clones, 70% to 85% of them singletons. The germline CDR1 and CDR2 sequences are SGHTA and FQGTGA. After removal of 2 bases from V and 6 bases from J, the junction contained 10 bases not matched to a gene. This CDR3 spans 17 amino acids. These data belong to a study of cytomegalovirus exposure and HLA in healthy donors. This sequence originates from a middle-aged woman in good health and CMV-seropositive. Sequencing was done on a sample of PBMCs. V usage is TRBV7-3 and J usage is TRBJ2-2, with 9 bases that match TRBD2. The CDR3 region is CASSLLAGIGGAGELFF. The CDR3 DNA is TGTGCCAGCAGCTTACTAGCGGGAATCGGCGGGGCCGGGGAGCTGTTTTTT.